This TCR beta chain emerged from a study of cytomegalovirus exposure and HLA in healthy donors. PCR was performed using 60 Vbeta and 13 Jbeta primers. Here immunoSEQ multiplex PCR was the method, and the copy in TCRdb shows in-frame clones only, minus some. The sample data list some 20,000 clones. Overall study results and limits: The listing of 150 to 200 TCR beta chains classed them as cytomegalovirus-associated. Despite most TCR sequences being rare, some public TCRs occurred in many donors.

A remark on this clone: Its specificity is unknown.

The germline V gene has CDR1 SGHRS and CDR2 YFSETQ. The CDR3 loop spans 14 amino acids. Trimming took 0 bases from V and 7 from J, leaving 10 bases between them. Material for sequencing was PBMCs. The source of this sequence is a man between 60 and 70 years old in good health and CMV-seropositive. The chain couples TRBV5-1 to TRBJ2-2; no clear D. DNA for the CDR3: TGCGCCAGCAGCTTGGGTCAGGCGTACGGGGAGCTGTTTTTT. It encodes CASSLGQAYGELFF.